Presented here are 31 T cell receptor beta chains from one specimen sequenced in a study of cytomegalovirus exposure and HLA in healthy donors. 60 Vbeta and 13 Jbeta primers were used in PCR. Some clones are missing from TCRdb's copy, which holds only in-frame ones; the method was immunoSEQ multiplex PCR. The sample has 190,000 or so clones, about four fifths seen once; the top ten hold 10% to 13%. Sample: PBMCs. These receptors all come from a woman aged 45-59 years in good health and CMV-seropositive.

This clone has just a few counts. The chain carries TRBV21-1 and TRBJ1-4. TRBV21-1 is termed a pseudogene. The CDR3 extends over 13 amino acids. The CDR3 DNA is TGTGCCAGCGAACAGCGGGGGGATGAAAAACTGTTTTTT. It translates to CASEQRGDEKLFF.

This chain uses TRBV11-2 with TRBJ2-7; 7 bases fit TRBD1. Trimming took 1 base from V and 0 from J; bases not matched to a gene: 9. This CDR3 comprises 17 residues. In germline, CDR1 is SGHAT, CDR2 FQNNGV. CDR3 nucleotide sequence: TGTGCCAGCAGCTTAGTTAGGGACAGCCTAAACTCCTACGAGCAGTACTTC. Protein product: CASSLVRDSLNSYEQYF.

V is TRBV29-1 and J is TRBJ2-7, with D unresolved. Germline V gene sequence: CDR1 SQVTM, CDR2 ANQGSEA. This CDR3 is 12 amino acids long. With 0 bases removed from V and 6 bases from J, the gap between germline ends came to 9 bases. DNA for the CDR3: TGCAGCGTTGAAGATCTAGGCCGCGAGCAGTACTTC. Amino acids: CSVEDLGREQYF.

Worth noting for this clone: At one of its ends the junction is not consistent with the germline gene, which may arise from a read error. This chain joins TRBV7-9 and TRBJ2-1; D possibly corresponds to TRBD2 (6 bases). Germline-derived CDR1 and CDR2 are SEHNR and FQNEAQ (reference sequence). The CDR3 is made up of 17 amino acids. Here the CDR3 reads CSSSLPFRVAVHNEQFF. The CDR3 coding sequence is TGTTCCAGCAGCCTCCCTTTCAGGGTAGCGGTCCACAATGAGCAGTTCTTC.

The gene calls are TRBV5-1 and TRBJ1-1; D remains unclear. The CDR3 consists of 13 residues. Per germline, CDR1 SGHRS and CDR2 YFSETQ. Deletions cut 3 bases from V and 1 base from J, with 7 bases between. The CDR3, as DNA: TGCGCCAGCAGCTGGTCAGGGAACACTGAAGCTTTCTTT. This codes for CASSWSGNTEAFF. Drawing the rest from reference TRBV5-1 and TRBJ1-1, the complete variable domain is KAGVTQTPRYLIKTRGQQVTLSCSPISGHRSVSWYQQTPGQGLQFLFEYFSETQRNKGNFPGRFSGRQFSNSRSEMNVSTLELGDSALYLCASSWSGNTEAFFGQGTRLTVV.

This chain links TRBV27 with TRBJ2-7; D is perhaps TRBD1 (6 bases). The CDR3 extends over 15 amino acids. Germline V CDR1 and CDR2: MNHEY, SMNVEV (reference sequence). V was shortened by 6 bases and J by 1 base, with 16 bases between the two germline ends. Here the CDR3 DNA reads TGTGCCAGCAGCTGGGGGCCAACCATTTCCTACGAGCAGTACTTC. This encodes CASSWGPTISYEQYF.

The rearrangement joins TRBV7-2 to TRBJ1-6, with D possibly being TRBD1 (6 bases). The CDR3 spans 16 residues. The V and J ends lost 5 bases and 7 bases respectively, with 18 bases between them. Germline loops: CDR1 SGHTA, CDR2 FQGNSA. The CDR3 here is CASSPTVQGWNSPLHF. CDR3 coding DNA: TGTGCCAGCAGCCCGACCGTACAGGGCTGGAATTCACCCCTCCACTTT.

The V gene is TRBV7-2, the J gene TRBJ2-1; D is unclear. The ends were cut back, 1 base at V and 1 base at J, with 8 bases in the middle. Germline V gene sequence: CDR1 SGHTA, CDR2 FQGNSA. This CDR3 has 15 residues. The CDR3 is CASSLVSTSYNEQFF. DNA for the CDR3: TGTGCCAGCAGCTTAGTCTCAACATCCTACAATGAGCAGTTCTTC.

The chain uses TRBV15 and TRBJ1-4; TRBD1 is a possible D gene (5 bases). This CDR3 is 14 amino acids long. Looked up from germline, CDR1 is LNHNV and CDR2 is YYDKDF (reference sequence). V was shortened by 5 bases and J by 4 bases, with 11 bases between the two germline ends. The CDR3 DNA follows: TGTGCCACCAGCGGGGGGGACTATAATGAAAAACTGTTTTTT. It is translated as CATSGGDYNEKLFF.

This clone was recorded a few times. The V call is TRBV10-2, the J call TRBJ1-5; D is possibly TRBD1 (6 bases). Trimming left V 8 bases short and J 11 bases short, with 19 bases between. CDR3 length: 13 amino acids. Per germline, CDR1 WSHSY and CDR2 SAAADI. CDR3 sequence: CASGRDTRSAQHF. CDR3 nucleotides: TGCGCCAGCGGCCGGGACACCCGATCGGCCCAGCATTTT.

The rearrangement uses TRBV6-1 and TRBJ2-1, with unresolved D. This CDR3 has 14 amino acids. Germline loops: CDR1 MNHNS, CDR2 SASEGT. V was cut by 7 bases and J by 1 base, with 11 bases left in between. The CDR3 loop reads CASTSSGSYNEQFF. The CDR3 nucleotides read TGTGCCAGCACTAGTAGTGGGTCCTACAATGAGCAGTTCTTC.

V gene TRBV7-6 combines with J gene TRBJ2-3; possibly TRBD2 for D (6 bases). The CDR3 has 15 amino acids. Germline V gene lookup returns CDR1 SGHVS and CDR2 FNYEAQ. The ends were cut back, 1 base at V and 4 bases at J, with 12 bases in the middle. The CDR3 DNA sequence: TGTGCCAGCAGCTTAGGCGGGAAGTACGCAGATACGCAGTATTTT. This sequence encodes CASSLGGKYADTQYF.

This sequence joins TRBV27 and TRBJ2-7; no clear D gene. V gave up 5 bases and J gave up 4 bases, with 12 bases separating them. The CDR3 is 13 residues long. Germline V gene sequence: CDR1 MNHEY, CDR2 SMNVEV (reference sequence). CDR3 residues: CASSLTLKYEQYF. CDR3 coding DNA: TGTGCCAGCAGTCTAACCCTCAAATACGAGCAGTACTTC.

The V gene is TRBV29-1, the J gene TRBJ2-5; TRBD1 is a possible D gene (6 bases). The CDR3 length is 13 residues. Trimming took 7 bases from V and 3 from J, leaving 15 bases between them. Germline V gene sequence: CDR1 SQVTM, CDR2 ANQGSEA. CDR3 DNA sequence: TGCAGCGCCATGGGGGCAGTCAAAGAGACCCAGTACTTC. Its protein is CSAMGAVKETQYF.

The V gene is TRBV27, the J gene TRBJ2-1; tentative D call: TRBD1 (6 bases). Trimming shortened V by 3 bases and J by 4 bases, and 13 bases separated the two germline ends. Per germline, CDR1 MNHEY and CDR2 SMNVEV (reference sequence). This CDR3 has 15 amino acids. CDR3: CASSFWAGAYNEQFF. The CDR3 bases are TGTGCCAGCAGTTTTTGGGCAGGGGCTTACAATGAGCAGTTCTTC.

The V call is TRBV7-8, the J call TRBJ2-3, with D possibly matching TRBD2 (6 bases). Germline assignment: CDR1 SGHVS and CDR2 FQNEAQ. The V end lost 9 bases, the J end lost 2 bases, and 15 bases lay between the germline ends. There are 14 residues in the CDR3. In DNA form, the CDR3 reads TGTGCCAGTGCGGGCAGGCGGGACACAGATACGCAGTATTTT. It codes for CASAGRRDTDTQYF.

This clone has just one count. V is TRBV27 and J is TRBJ1-4; D not certain. This CDR3 comprises 13 residues. Trimming pared 10 bases from V and 5 bases from J, leaving 14 bases between. The V gene's germline CDR1 is MNHEY and CDR2 SMNVEV (reference sequence). CDR3 in amino acids: CATALAGNEKLFF. CDR3 nucleotide sequence: TGTGCCACCGCACTGGCGGGAAATGAAAAACTGTTTTTT.

The chain couples TRBV27 to TRBJ1-6; no definite D call. The CDR3 is 14 amino acids. Trimming removed 6 bases from V and 0 bases from J, with 6 bases in between. Germline loops: CDR1 MNHEY, CDR2 SMNVEV (reference sequence). The CDR3 bases are TGTGCCAGCAGCCGGAGCTCCTATAATTCACCCCTCCACTTT. Translating it yields CASSRSSYNSPLHF.

This clone was detected only a few times. The rearrangement links TRBV19 to TRBJ1-5; D might be TRBD1 (6 bases). The CDR3 spans 12 residues. The V gene lost 8 bases and the J gene lost 7 bases, with 12 bases spanning the gap. The germline gives CDR1 LNHDA, CDR2 SQIVND (reference sequence). The CDR3 DNA sequence: TGTGCCAGTTGGGGAGGGGGACAGCCCCAGCATTTT. Amino acids: CASWGGGQPQHF.

The chain carries TRBV7-3 and TRBJ2-7; 8 bases line up with TRBD2. J lost 6 bases, V lost 2 bases, and 9 bases had no gene match. Germline CDR1 reads SGHTA; CDR2 reads FQGTGA. The CDR3 is 15 residues long. CDR3: CASSLSGGHSGEQYF. The CDR3 DNA is TGTGCCAGCAGCTTATCGGGGGGGCATAGTGGCGAGCAGTACTTC.

This clone has just a few counts. The chain uses TRBV6-6 and TRBJ1-1, with D uncertain. Germline V gene data show CDR1 as MNHNY and CDR2 as SVGAGI (reference sequence). The CDR3 is 14 residues long. V was pared by 4 bases and J by 2 bases, with 11 bases between. CDR3 amino acids: CASSSRSENTEAFF. CDR3 nucleotides: TGTGCCAGCAGTTCCCGGTCTGAAAACACTGAAGCTTTCTTT.

V usage is TRBV4-1 and J usage is TRBJ1-4; maybe TRBD1 (5 bases). Between the trimmed V and J ends, which lost 1 base and 8 bases, there was a span of 14 bases. The CDR3 consists of 15 residues. Germline V gives CDR1 MGHRA, CDR2 YSYEKL. Written as DNA, the CDR3 is TGCGCCAGCAGCCAAGTTTGGAGGGGTAAGGAAAAACTGTTTTTT. Translating gives CASSQVWRGKEKLFF.

The chain uses TRBV6-5 and TRBJ2-1; 7 bases are a match to TRBD1. Losses at the gene ends were 7 bases for V and 8 bases for J; bases not matched to a gene: 11. The CDR3 spans 14 residues. Germline assignment: CDR1 MNHEY and CDR2 SVGAGI. The CDR3 nucleotides are TGTGCCAGCACCATCACAGGGGAGCAACATGAGCAGTTCTTC. The encoded protein is CASTITGEQHEQFF.

V is TRBV7-2 and J is TRBJ2-5; unclear D gene. Germline-derived CDR1 and CDR2 are SGHTA and FQGNSA. This CDR3 spans 14 amino acids. V was pared by 1 base and J by 3 bases, with 9 bases between. Written as DNA, the CDR3 is TGTGCCAGCAGCTTAGTATCGGCGGAAGAGACCCAGTACTTC. Protein: CASSLVSAEETQYF.

The genes are TRBV7-6 and TRBJ2-2; weak D call: TRBD2 (5 bases). The germline V gene has CDR1 SGHVS and CDR2 FNYEAQ. The CDR3 runs 17 residues. The V end lost 4 bases, the J end lost 2 bases, and 17 bases lay between the germline ends. The CDR3 DNA reads as TGTGCCAGCAGCTCCCTGTTTGGAGGAGTTAACACCGGGGAGCTGTTTTTT. Translating it yields CASSSLFGGVNTGELFF.

This chain uses TRBV9 with TRBJ2-3; tentatively, D is TRBD2 (5 bases). Trimming cost V 4 bases and J 3 bases, with 12 bases left between them. Germline-derived CDR1 and CDR2 are SGDLS and YYNGEE. CDR3 size: 14 residues. The CDR3 reads CASSLEGATDTQYF. In DNA form, the CDR3 reads TGTGCCAGCAGCCTCGAGGGAGCTACAGATACGCAGTATTTT.

V gene TRBV11-3 combines with J gene TRBJ1-3, with a possible D match to TRBD1 (5 bases). CDR3 length: 14 residues. The V gene lost 5 bases and the J gene lost 0 bases, with 8 bases spanning the gap. In germline, CDR1 is SGHNT, CDR2 YENEEA. The CDR3 DNA reads as TGTGCCAGCAGCATCGGGGGCTCTGGAAACACCATATATTTT. Protein product: CASSIGGSGNTIYF.

The rearrangement joins TRBV11-3 to TRBJ1-1; 8 bases fit TRBD1. From germline, CDR1 is SGHNT and CDR2 YENEEA. This CDR3 is built from 15 residues. V trimming: 4 bases; J trimming: 0 bases; junction bases outside the gene matches: 4. CDR3 coding DNA: TGTGCCAGCAGCTCAAGACAGGGGTTGAACACTGAAGCTTTCTTT. It is translated as CASSSRQGLNTEAFF.

The V call is TRBV6-4, the J call TRBJ1-1; 7 bases are a match to TRBD1. The CDR3 extends over 13 amino acids. Germline-derived CDR1 and CDR2 are MRHNA and SNTAGT. The junction had 4 bases not matched to a gene; V was cut back by 4 bases and J by 5 bases. Here the CDR3 reads CASSGGQSTEAFF. DNA of the CDR3: TGTGCCAGCAGTGGGGGACAGAGTACTGAAGCTTTCTTT.

The J gene is TRBJ1-2, the V gene TRBV7-2; 8 bases match TRBD1. V dropped 5 bases and J dropped 8; count of bases not matched to a gene: 7. Germline V gene data show CDR1 as SGHTA and CDR2 as FQGNSA. CDR3 size: 13 residues. For the CDR3, the DNA is TGTGCCAGCAGCGCCAGGGCAGGGGGCGGCTACACCTTC. It specifies CASSARAGGGYTF.

This chain joins TRBV6-1 and TRBJ2-5; a weak D match, TRBD2 (6 bases). The end of the DNA aligns better with TRBJ2-7, so the J call may be wrong. CDR1 is MNHNS and CDR2 is SASEGT in the germline V gene. This CDR3 has 14 amino acids. CDR3 in amino acids: CASLLGWGGHEQYF. In DNA, the CDR3 is TGTGCCAGCCTCTTGGGTTGGGGAGGCCACGAGCAGTACTTC.